This TCR beta chain was sequenced during a study of T cells in Graves' hyperthyroidism and ophthalmopathy. The CDR3 spans 14 residues. V gave up 4 bases and J gave up 6 bases; unmatched junction bases: 8. The germline gives CDR1 SGHTA, CDR2 FQGTGA. This clonotype has just a few counts. Amplified TCR beta CDR3 regions derived from RNA transcripts. RT-PCR in the first round (using the HTBI primer set) targeted the TCR CDR3. TCRdb processed the multiplex PCR reads anew with MiXCR; each CDR3 protein has one entry. The sample lists about 420,000 distinct CDR3 sequences; roughly 13% were seen once. The rearrangement links TRBV7-3 to TRBJ2-7; 8 bases align to TRBD1. Sequencing was carried out using blood. This clonotype was sampled from a woman younger than 30 with Graves' hyperthyroidism. The CDR3 region is CASSSQGGFSEQYF. The CDR3 coding sequence is TGTGCCAGCAGCTCACAGGGGGGATTTTCCGAGCAGTACTTC.